Below, 30 T cell receptor beta chains from the same sample are listed, as sequenced in a study of shared clonotypes between healthy human individuals. Only in-frame clones appear in the TCRdb table, and some are missing; sequencing was by immunoSEQ multiplex PCR. The sample carries 2 million or so clones, roughly 94% recorded once. Sample: naive CD4+ T cells sorted from blood. Noted subset: CD45RA+ positively selected. The origin of the receptors is a man aged 18 to 29 in good health.

The chain combines TRBV11-3 with TRBJ1-1; the D is unclear. The length of the CDR3 is 16 residues. Germline CDR1 and CDR2: SGHNT and YENEEA. Trimming stripped 0 bases from V and 4 bases from J, with 15 bases between. CDR3 coding DNA: TGTGCCAGCAGCTTAGAGGGCGAAGGGCGGAGCACTGAAGCTTTCTTT. Translation gives CASSLEGEGRSTEAFF.

This chain uses TRBV7-3 with TRBJ2-3; D is undetermined. CDR1 is SGHTA and CDR2 is FQGTGA in the germline V gene. V dropped 4 bases and J dropped 2 bases, with 10 bases sitting between them. The CDR3 is 14 amino acids. The CDR3 reads CASSSRGNTDTQYF. The CDR3 DNA is TGTGCCAGCAGCTCCAGAGGAAACACAGATACGCAGTATTTT.

The chain has TRBV11-2 and TRBJ2-5, with D possibly matching TRBD2 (6 bases). The CDR3 contains 14 residues. V lost 5 bases, J lost 9 bases, and 19 bases lay in between. CDR1 SGHAT and CDR2 FQNNGV come from the germline V gene. CDR3 residues: CASSPRDSLGAQYF. The CDR3 bases are TGTGCCAGCAGCCCCCGGGACTCCCTCGGGGCCCAGTACTTC.

This chain joins TRBV6-1 and TRBJ2-3; the D gene is possibly TRBD2 (6 bases). V lost 7 bases and J lost 2, with 13 bases in between. Germline CDR1 reads MNHNS; CDR2 reads SASEGT. This CDR3 has 14 amino acids. CDR3 sequence (DNA): TGTGCCAGCATGACGTCGGGGGTCACAGATACGCAGTATTTT. Protein sequence: CASMTSGVTDTQYF.

The chain recombines TRBV7-2 with TRBJ2-3; 10 bases agree with TRBD2. Germline lookup yields CDR1 SGHTA and CDR2 FQGNSA. V lost 4 bases to trimming and J lost 9 bases; unmatched junction nucleotides: 7. This CDR3 is built from 14 residues. This CDR3 is CASSSEPGLATQYF. The DNA of the CDR3 is TGTGCCAGCAGCTCCGAGCCGGGACTAGCGACGCAGTATTTT.

This chain links TRBV5-4 with TRBJ2-5; D is ambiguous. Trimming took off 4 bases at V and 2 bases at J, with 9 bases between the two ends. The CDR3 length is 13 residues. Germline-derived CDR1 and CDR2 are SGHNT and YYREEE (reference sequence). This CDR3 reads CASSGGRQETQYF. In nucleotides, the CDR3 is TGTGCCAGCAGCGGCGGACGGCAAGAGACCCAGTACTTC.

The chain couples TRBV7-9 to TRBJ1-3, with 9 bases identical to TRBD1. The V and J ends lost 5 bases and 2 bases, in that order; junction bases with no gene match: 7. Germline V gives CDR1 SEHNR, CDR2 FQNEAQ (reference sequence). The CDR3 spans 16 residues. The CDR3 loop reads CASSIPGQGTGNTIYF. For the CDR3, the DNA is TGTGCCAGCAGCATACCGGGACAGGGAACTGGAAACACCATATATTTT.

The rearrangement links TRBV7-3 to TRBJ2-3; TRBD1 matches at 7 bases. This CDR3 comprises 15 residues. The germline CDR1 and CDR2 sequences are SGHTA and FQGTGA. V was clipped by 3 bases and J by 6 bases; unmatched bases: 9. DNA for the CDR3: TGTGCCAGCAGCTTTCAAGGGGGCGAATGGGATACGCAGTATTTT. Protein: CASSFQGGEWDTQYF.

This chain uses TRBV11-2 with TRBJ1-2; D is undetermined. CDR3 length equals 17 residues. Germline V gives CDR1 SGHAT, CDR2 FQNNGV. V was shortened by 5 bases and J by 0 bases, with 19 bases between the two germline ends. CDR3 protein: CASSPILGHRANYGYTF. For the CDR3, the DNA is TGTGCCAGCAGCCCAATCTTGGGCCACAGAGCTAACTATGGCTACACCTTC.

Regarding this clone: The same CDR3 also results from other DNA sequences found in this sample. V usage is TRBV4-3 and J usage is TRBJ2-7; D call uncertain. The CDR3 covers 14 residues. The germline V gene has CDR1 LGHNA and CDR2 YSLEER. The germline V and J ends were trimmed by 2 bases and 4 bases, with 12 bases remaining between them. The CDR3 bases are TGCGCCAGCAGCCAAAGTACGGGCGTGTACGAGCAGTACTTC. Amino acids: CASSQSTGVYEQYF.

The chain couples TRBV5-1 to TRBJ2-1, with TRBD2 matching over 8 bases. This CDR3 region has 12 residues. Germline CDR1 is SGHRS and CDR2 is YFSETQ. V lost 4 bases to trimming and J lost 9 bases; unmatched junction nucleotides: 3. Written as DNA, the CDR3 is TGCGCCAGCAGCCTGACTAGCGTTGAGCAGTTCTTC. It specifies CASSLTSVEQFF.

The V gene is TRBV7-2, the J gene TRBJ2-1, with 8 bases identical to TRBD2. The CDR3 length is 15 residues. Germline V gives CDR1 SGHTA, CDR2 FQGNSA. V dropped 4 bases and J dropped 2; count of bases not matched to a gene: 4. The CDR3 DNA sequence: TGTGCCAGCAGCTCGGCGGGAGGCACCTACAATGAGCAGTTCTTC. As protein: CASSSAGGTYNEQFF.

J is TRBJ1-4 and V is TRBV7-2; TRBD1 matches 7 bases. V lost 5 bases, J lost 8 bases, and 8 bases stayed unmatched. Per the germline V gene, CDR1 is SGHTA and CDR2 is FQGNSA. This CDR3 is built from 14 residues. The CDR3 nucleotides are TGTGCCAGCAGCCGTGGGACAGTAGGGGAAAAACTGTTTTTT. It yields the protein CASSRGTVGEKLFF.

The chain has TRBV11-2 and TRBJ2-6; weak D call: TRBD2 (5 bases). This CDR3 comprises 18 residues. The germline V gene encodes CDR1 SGHAT and CDR2 FQNNGV. Trimming stripped 0 bases from V and 1 base from J, with 13 bases between. The CDR3 sequence: CASSLELRGGSGANVLTF. The CDR3 DNA is TGTGCCAGCAGCTTAGAATTGAGAGGAGGTTCTGGGGCCAACGTCCTGACTTTC. The full variable domain, completed using reference TRBV11-2 and TRBJ2-6, is EAGVAQSPRYKIIEKRQSVAFWCNPISGHATLYWYQQILGQGPKLLIQFQNNGVVDDSQLPKDRFSAERLKGVDSTLKIQPAKLEDSAVYLCASSLELRGGSGANVLTFGAGSRLTVL.

CDR3 in amino acids: CAISESVSRAGGSSYEQYF. For the CDR3, the DNA is TGTGCCATCAGTGAGTCGGTTTCCCGAGCCGGGGGGAGCTCCTACGAGCAGTACTTC. The gene calls are TRBV10-3 and TRBJ2-7; 7 positions agree with TRBD2. This CDR3 has 19 residues. The trim removed 0 bases at V and 0 bases at J, leaving 14 bases unmatched. Germline CDR1 is ENHRY and CDR2 is SYGVKD.

V is TRBV2 and J is TRBJ1-4, with D perhaps TRBD1 (5 bases). Trimming took 4 bases from V and 0 from J, leaving 15 bases between them. CDR3 size: 17 residues. The germline V gene encodes CDR1 SNHLY and CDR2 FYNNEI. This CDR3 is CASSVMVLTATNEKLFF. CDR3 in DNA: TGTGCCAGCAGTGTAATGGTCTTGACAGCAACTAATGAAAAACTGTTTTTT.

This rearrangement joins TRBV6-5 to TRBJ2-7, with 8 bases identical to TRBD1. The CDR3 has 12 amino acids. CDR1 is MNHEY and CDR2 is SVGAGI in the germline V gene. The V gene end was trimmed by 9 bases and the J gene end by 2 bases; junction bases not matched to a gene: 3. The CDR3 DNA is TGTGCCAGTGGGACAGGCACCTACGAGCAGTACTTC. Its protein product is CASGTGTYEQYF.

The chain employs TRBV28 and TRBJ1-5, with 7 nucleotides matching TRBD1. Trimming removed 2 bases from V and 7 bases from J; junction bases left unmatched: 14. The CDR3 consists of 17 residues. Germline CDR1 MDHEN, CDR2 SYDVKM. CDR3 sequence: CASSLPPYDRVRQPQHF. CDR3 bases: TGTGCCAGCAGTTTACCGCCATACGACAGGGTAAGGCAGCCCCAGCATTTT.

Concerning this clone itself: Other nucleotide sequences in the sample specify the same CDR3. This chain uses TRBV5-1 with TRBJ2-5; D may be TRBD1 (5 bases). Germline V lookup: CDR1 SGHRS, CDR2 YFSETQ. There are 14 residues in the CDR3. V was cut by 0 bases and J by 4 bases, with 10 bases left in between. CDR3 sequence: CASSLVGQGETQYF. CDR3 in DNA: TGCGCCAGCAGCTTGGTCGGGCAGGGAGAGACCCAGTACTTC.

The chain combines TRBV6-5 with TRBJ1-1; 7 bases match TRBD1. CDR1 is MNHEY, CDR2 SVGAGI, per germline. Trimming took 6 bases from V and 9 from J; bases not matched to a gene: 4. This CDR3 has 11 amino acids. The CDR3 reads CASSRQGKAFF. The CDR3 DNA sequence: TGTGCCAGCAGCCGACAGGGTAAAGCTTTCTTT.

The chain recombines TRBV2 with TRBJ1-2; possible D gene TRBD1, 5 bases. Germline loops: CDR1 SNHLY, CDR2 FYNNEI. V was cut by 6 bases and J by 5 bases, with 13 bases left in between. The CDR3 consists of 13 residues. CDR3 residues: CASRGRGPYGYTF. The CDR3 nucleotides read TGTGCCAGCAGGGGGCGTGGGCCGTATGGCTACACCTTC.

The chain recombines TRBV6-1 with TRBJ1-2, with 9 bases identical to TRBD1. Germline trimming cut 5 bases from V and 5 bases from J; bases unmatched to any gene: 6. This CDR3 is 14 amino acids long. Germline V CDR1 and CDR2: MNHNS, SASEGT. The CDR3 coding sequence is TGTGCCAGCAGTCGCCCGGGACAGGGATATGGCTACACCTTC. It encodes CASSRPGQGYGYTF.

The rearrangement links TRBV30 to TRBJ1-2, with D perhaps matching TRBD1 (6 bases). The CDR3 is 13 residues long. Germline CDR1 reads GTSNPN; CDR2 reads SVGIG (reference sequence). The V end was cut by 5 bases, the J end by 4 bases, with 14 bases between. The CDR3 DNA reads TGTGCCTGGTCGACAGGTAACCCCTATGGCTACACCTTC. It is translated as CAWSTGNPYGYTF.

The chain combines TRBV5-6 with TRBJ2-5; tentative D call: TRBD1 (5 bases). Deletions cut 4 bases from V and 0 bases from J, with 16 bases between. CDR1 is SGHDT, CDR2 YYEEEE, per germline. The CDR3 is 16 amino acids. CDR3 in amino acids: CASSGAGSQYQETQYF. Written as DNA, the CDR3 is TGTGCCAGCAGCGGGGCCGGGTCCCAGTACCAAGAGACCCAGTACTTC.

In this sample, this clone turned up once. The sample carries other DNA sequences with the same CDR3. The CDR3 bases are TGTGCCAGCAGCTTAACCGGGACGGTGAACACTGAAGCTTTCTTT. Protein sequence: CASSLTGTVNTEAFF. This chain uses TRBV11-2 with TRBJ1-1, with D possibly TRBD1 on 5 matching bases. The germline gives CDR1 SGHAT, CDR2 FQNNGV. The CDR3 loop spans 15 amino acids. V dropped 2 bases and J dropped 0 bases, with 10 bases sitting between them.

V gene TRBV28 combines with J gene TRBJ1-5; 9 bases are a match to TRBD1. CDR3 length: 16 residues. The germline V gene encodes CDR1 MDHEN and CDR2 SYDVKM. The V and J ends lost 6 bases and 1 base, in that order; junction bases with no gene match: 7. The CDR3 nucleotides are TGTGCCAGCAGATCGTGGACAGGGGTAAGCAATCAGCCCCAGCATTTT. Amino acids: CASRSWTGVSNQPQHF.

V gene TRBV5-1 combines with J gene TRBJ1-4, with D unresolved. This CDR3 region has 14 residues. V dropped 7 bases and J dropped 7 bases, with 17 bases sitting between them. Looked up from germline, CDR1 is SGHRS and CDR2 is YFSETQ. This CDR3 is CASGLGVSGEKLFF. CDR3 nucleotide sequence: TGCGCCAGCGGGCTTGGGGTATCCGGTGAAAAACTGTTTTTT. The full variable domain, with the rest looked up from reference TRBV5-1 and TRBJ1-4, is KAGVTQTPRYLIKTRGQQVTLSCSPISGHRSVSWYQQTPGQGLQFLFEYFSETQRNKGNFPGRFSGRQFSNSRSEMNVSTLELGDSALYLCASGLGVSGEKLFFGSGTQLSVL.

CDR3 residues: CAPGRGRSYEQYF. The CDR3, as DNA: TGTGCCCCTGGCCGGGGCCGGTCCTACGAGCAGTACTTC. This chain joins TRBV21-1 and TRBJ2-7. TRBV21-1 is a documented pseudogene. The CDR3 is 13 amino acids.

This clone was found once. This chain joins TRBV28 and TRBJ2-7, with TRBD2 identical over 8 bases. CDR1 and CDR2 (germline): MDHEN, SYDVKM. There are 18 residues in the CDR3. V shed 1 base and J 0 bases; nucleotides not matched to a gene: 11. The CDR3 sequence: CASSLYRTSGISSYEQYF. The CDR3 coding sequence is TGTGCCAGCAGTTTATACCGCACTAGCGGAATTAGCTCCTACGAGCAGTACTTC.

The V call is TRBV7-2, the J call TRBJ2-7; 15 nucleotides line up with TRBD2. Germline values: CDR1 SGHTA, CDR2 FQGNSA. The CDR3 sequence is 18 residues long. The ends lost 4 bases at V and 1 base at J; junction bases unmatched: 8. CDR3: CASSSPGLAGGGSYEQYF. In DNA form, the CDR3 reads TGTGCCAGCAGCTCACCGGGACTAGCGGGAGGAGGATCCTACGAGCAGTACTTC.